These 30 T cell receptor beta chains originate from one sample sequenced in a study of T cells in women clearing cervical HPV infection. TCRdb's copy holds only in-frame clones and misses some; the assay was immunoSEQ multiplex PCR. The listing contains 30,000 to 35,000 clones. Sequenced sample: blood buffy coat. The receptors were gathered from a woman aged 18-70 years with a cervical HPV16 infection that either progressed to CIN3+ or cleared (not recorded which).

Of note for this clone: With the read ending 3 residues before the CDR3 end, the germline J gene is used to fill in that end. The V call is TRBV5-6, the J call TRBJ1-1; D is unresolved. From germline, CDR1 is SGHDT and CDR2 YYEEEE. The CDR3 totals 12 residues. The CDR3 bases that were read are TGTGCCAGCAGCTTGTTTGGCGGGAGG. Protein product: CASSLFGGR. In full, the CDR3 is CASSLFGGRAFF.

Points on this clone: The missing CDR3 end, 3 residues past where the read stops, is filled in from the germline J gene. The gene calls are TRBV18 and TRBJ1-4, with no clear D. Germline V gene lookup returns CDR1 KGHSH and CDR2 LQKENI. This CDR3 contains 13 residues. Trimming left V 9 bases short and J 3 bases short, with 11 bases between. CDR3 amino acids: CASSSSANEKLFF. CDR3 DNA, as far as it was read: TGTGCCAGTTCATCTTCGGCTAATGAAAAA. The whole variable domain, filled in from reference TRBV18 and TRBJ1-4, reads NAGVMQNPRHLVRRRGQEARLRCSPMKGHSHVYWYRQLPEEGLKFMVYLQKENIIDESGMPKERFSAEFPKEGPSILRIQQVVRGDSAAYFCASSSSANEKLFFGSGTQLSVL.

A remark on this clone: The CDR3 end falls 3 residues outside the read, so it is completed with the germline J gene. This chain joins TRBV18 and TRBJ2-7, with 8 bases aligning to TRBD2. V shed 8 bases, J shed 1 base, and the junction held 7 bases outside the gene matches. Germline V CDR1 and CDR2: KGHSH, LQKENI. The CDR3 loop spans 14 amino acids. The CDR3 bases that were read are TGTGCCAGCCTAAGCGGGAGTAGTTCCTACGAG. The encoded protein is CASLSGSSSYE. Given in full, the CDR3 is CASLSGSSSYEQYF.

The CDR3 protein is CASSPEREAFF. The sequenced CDR3 bases are TGTGCCAGCTCACCAGAGCGAGAA. The V gene is TRBV18, the J gene TRBJ1-1; D is unresolved. The read is 3 residues too short to cover the CDR3 end, so that end is filled in from the germline J gene. CDR1 is KGHSH, CDR2 LQKENI, per germline. CDR3 length equals 11 residues.

Concerning this clone itself: Coverage ceases 3 residues before the CDR3 finishes, and the germline J gene fills in the end. The gene calls are TRBV7-6 and TRBJ2-5; TRBD2 might be the D (6 bases). Germline assignment: CDR1 SGHVS and CDR2 FNYEAQ. The V and J ends lost 9 bases and 2 bases respectively, with 16 bases between them. The CDR3 loop spans 14 amino acids. CDR3 in amino acids: CARSMGLLQETQYF. The sequenced CDR3 bases are TGTGCCAGGAGCATGGGACTTCTACAAGAGACC.

Details on this clone: An end of the junction does not agree with germline; a read error may underlie this. The CDR3 DNA, read in part, is TGTGCCAGCAGCCTAGCCAGGGATCGTAATTCACCA. Translation: CASSLARDRNSP. The full CDR3 is CASSLARDRNSPLFF. The chain employs TRBV7-9 and TRBJ1-4; TRBD1 is a possible D gene (5 bases). The missing CDR3 end, 3 residues past where the read stops, is filled in from the germline J gene. This CDR3 has 15 amino acids. Germline V CDR1 and CDR2: SEHNR, FQNEAQ (reference sequence).

About this clone: The read ends 3 residues early relative to the CDR3; the germline J gene fills the gap. V and J are TRBV10-1 and TRBJ2-3; 7 bases align to TRBD2. The CDR3 spans 13 residues. The germline V gene has CDR1 WNHNN and CDR2 SYGVQD (reference sequence). The CDR3 bases that were read are TGCGCCAGCAGTGGTCCGACGCGGGAGACG. Translation gives CASSGPTRET. The complete CDR3 reads CASSGPTRETQYF.

A note on this clone: The DNA ends 3 residues before the CDR3 does, and the rest of the CDR3 is filled in from the germline J gene. V and J are TRBV19 and TRBJ2-7; TRBD2 matches at 9 bases. The CDR3 totals 16 residues. Germline V gene lookup returns CDR1 LNHDA and CDR2 SQIVND (reference sequence). V trimming: 5 bases; J trimming: 2 bases; junction bases outside the gene matches: 10. The DNA read from the CDR3 is TGTGCCAGTAGTGACCCGGGACTAGCTGGAGCCTACGAG. Translating gives CASSDPGLAGAYE. The entire CDR3 is CASSDPGLAGAYEQYF.

Remarks on this clone: The read halts 3 residues ahead of the CDR3 end, with the missing end drawn from the germline J gene. The chain combines TRBV20-1 with TRBJ2-7; a weak D match, TRBD2 (5 bases). Looked up from germline, CDR1 is DFQATT and CDR2 is SNEGSKA (reference sequence). The CDR3 is 14 residues long. The V and J ends lost 2 bases and 3 bases respectively, with 14 bases between them. This CDR3 reads CSARTRTGNYEQYF. The CDR3 DNA, read in part, is TGCAGTGCTAGAACGCGGACTGGAAACTACGAG.

Measured by frequency, this clone is medium-sized. The observed sequence ends 3 residues before the CDR3 terminus, with the missing tail filled in from the germline J gene. Different DNA sequences within this sample yield the same CDR3. This chain connects TRBV18 to TRBJ2-1; D gene uncertain. Germline CDR1 KGHSH, CDR2 LQKENI. Trimming stripped 0 bases from V and 6 bases from J, with 6 bases between. The CDR3 totals 13 residues. CDR3 in amino acids: CASSPPSSNEQFF. The sequenced CDR3 bases are TGTGCCAGCTCACCACCGTCTTCCAATGAG.

The CDR3 DNA, read in part, is TGTGCCAGTAGTAAGGACAGGGGGGAAAAA. It is translated as CASSKDRGEK. The CDR3, in full, reads CASSKDRGEKLFF. This sequence joins TRBV19 and TRBJ1-4; 10 bases fit TRBD1. The observed sequence ends 3 residues before the CDR3 terminus, with the missing tail filled in from the germline J gene. Trimming removed 4 bases from V and 8 bases from J; junction bases left unmatched: 1. The CDR3 sequence is 13 residues long. Looked up from germline, CDR1 is LNHDA and CDR2 is SQIVND (reference sequence).

In regard to this clone: The CDR3 end lies 3 residues beyond the end of the read and is filled in from the germline J gene. The chain links TRBV30 to TRBJ2-1, with D maybe TRBD2 (6 bases). The V and J ends lost 7 bases and 5 bases respectively, with 18 bases between them. CDR1 GTSNPN and CDR2 SVGIG come from the germline V gene (reference sequence). This CDR3 has 14 amino acids. The covered CDR3 bases are TGTGCCTCGTTTATCGGGGGTTTCGACAATGAG. Its protein product is CASFIGGFDNE. The full-length CDR3 reads as CASFIGGFDNEQFF.

Points on this clone: The CDR3 extends 3 residues past the end of the read, so its final part is completed from the germline J gene. The chain is built from TRBV6-2 or TRBV6-3 and TRBJ2-3; 8 nucleotides line up with TRBD2. This CDR3 region has 16 residues. CDR1 is MNHEY and CDR2 is SVGEGT in the germline V gene. V shed 2 bases, J shed 4 bases, and the junction held 8 bases outside the gene matches. This CDR3 reads CASSYLRTSFPDTQYF. Incomplete CDR3 DNA: TGTGCCAGCAGTTACCTCCGGACTAGCTTCCCAGATACG.

Turning to this clone: The read comes to an end 3 residues before the CDR3 does, leaving the germline J gene to fill in the end. The V gene is TRBV19, the J gene TRBJ2-1, with D maybe TRBD2 (6 bases). The CDR3 covers 13 residues. V was cut by 6 bases and J by 6 bases, with 12 bases left in between. Germline CDR1 reads LNHDA; CDR2 reads SQIVND (reference sequence). The CDR3 here is CASRSGLLNEQFF. CDR3 DNA, as far as it was read: TGTGCCAGTAGGAGCGGGCTCCTCAATGAG.

For this clone: The read ends 3 residues shy of where the CDR3 ends; the end is completed using the germline J gene. The genes are TRBV7-3 and TRBJ1-5; no firm D call. Germline V lookup: CDR1 SGHTA, CDR2 FQGTGA. V was pared by 5 bases and J by 6 bases, with 8 bases between. This CDR3 comprises 12 residues. The CDR3 loop is CASSPTCQPQHF. The CDR3 bases that were read are TGTGCCAGCAGCCCGACTTGTCAGCCC.

Notes on this clone: The CDR3 goes on 3 residues after the read ends, and that part is filled in from the germline J gene. The chain links TRBV18 to TRBJ2-1; D ambiguous. This CDR3 has 14 residues. Trimming shortened V by 6 bases and J by 7 bases, and 16 bases separated the two germline ends. CDR1 is KGHSH, CDR2 LQKENI, per germline. The CDR3 protein is CASSPTTQGNEQFF. The CDR3 DNA, read in part, is TGTGCCAGCTCGCCTACCACCCAAGGGAATGAG.

Regarding this clone: The read halts 3 residues ahead of the CDR3 end, with the missing end drawn from the germline J gene. This chain uses TRBV20-1 with TRBJ2-2, with D tentatively TRBD2 (6 bases). The V gene's germline CDR1 is DFQATT and CDR2 SNEGSKA (reference sequence). V lost 0 bases, J lost 5 bases, and 16 bases lay in between. The CDR3 totals 16 residues. CDR3 amino acids: CSARDSARGMTGELFF. Partial CDR3 DNA: TGCAGTGCTAGAGATTCGGCCCGCGGGATGACCGGGGAG.

With regard to this clone: The CDR3 goes on 3 residues after the read ends, and that part is filled in from the germline J gene. The chain has TRBV10-3 and TRBJ2-2; no definite D call. The CDR3 sequence is 14 residues long. From germline, CDR1 is ENHRY and CDR2 SYGVKD. V was pared by 0 bases and J by 1 base, with 3 bases between. The CDR3 loop reads CAISESRNTGELFF. CDR3 DNA (partial): TGTGCCATCAGTGAGTCTCGGAACACCGGGGAG.

A remark on this clone: The CDR3 end is not reached by the read, which stops 3 residues before it; the germline J gene fills it in. The V and J genes are TRBV19 and TRBJ1-6; 9 bases match TRBD1. The trim removed 8 bases at V and 10 bases at J, leaving 3 bases unmatched. CDR1 and CDR2 from the germline V gene are LNHDA and SQIVND (reference sequence). The CDR3 has 12 amino acids. The CDR3 bases that were read are TGTGCCAGTCGGGACAGGGACTCACCC. It translates to CASRDRDSP. The CDR3 in its entirety is CASRDRDSPLHF.

As for this clone: The read gets to within 3 residues of the CDR3 end, and the germline J gene fills in the rest. This sequence joins TRBV5-1 and TRBJ2-2, with D possibly TRBD2 on 7 matching bases. The CDR3 spans 16 residues. Per germline, CDR1 SGHRS and CDR2 YFSETQ. The CDR3 sequence: CASSATYQGTNEKLFF. The part of the CDR3 DNA that was read is TGCGCCAGCAGCGCGACTTACCAGGGGACTAATGAAAAG.

Points on this clone: With the read ending 3 residues before the CDR3 end, the germline J gene is used to fill in that end. This chain uses TRBV5-1 with TRBJ2-3, with D perhaps TRBD2 (5 bases). In germline, CDR1 is SGHRS, CDR2 YFSETQ. Trimming shortened V by 7 bases and J by 1 base, and 19 bases separated the two germline ends. CDR3 length: 16 amino acids. The DNA read from the CDR3 is TGCGCCAGCTCCTACTCTGAGGTGAGGGGCACAGATACG. Protein sequence: CASSYSEVRGTDT. The entire CDR3 is CASSYSEVRGTDTQYF. The full variable domain, with the rest looked up from reference TRBV5-1 and TRBJ2-3, is KAGVTQTPRYLIKTRGQQVTLSCSPISGHRSVSWYQQTPGQGLQFLFEYFSETQRNKGNFPGRFSGRQFSNSRSEMNVSTLELGDSALYLCASSYSEVRGTDTQYFGPGTRLTVL.

The covered CDR3 bases are TGTGCCAGCAGTCCCGGGACAGGGAACACCGGGGAG. Its translation is CASSPGTGNTGE. The whole CDR3 region reads CASSPGTGNTGELFF. The rearrangement uses TRBV7-6 and TRBJ2-2, with 8 positions matching TRBD1. The read falls 3 residues short of the CDR3 end, and the missing part is taken from the germline J gene. V gave up 6 bases and J gave up 1 base; unmatched junction bases: 4. The germline V gene has CDR1 SGHVS and CDR2 FNYEAQ. The CDR3 contains 15 residues.

A note on this clone: The missing CDR3 end, 3 residues past where the read stops, is filled in from the germline J gene. The rearrangement uses TRBV6-2 or TRBV6-3 and TRBJ1-1, with D possibly TRBD1 on 5 matching bases. CDR1 and CDR2 from the germline V gene are MNHEY and SVGEGT. Trimming cost V 7 bases and J 4 bases, with 22 bases left between them. The CDR3 spans 16 residues. The CDR3 loop is CASKSPARAGSTEAFF. The sequenced CDR3 bases are TGTGCCAGCAAGTCGCCGGCCAGGGCGGGGAGCACTGAA.

For this clone: With the read ending 3 residues before the CDR3 end, the germline J gene is used to fill in that end. The chain carries TRBV4-1 and TRBJ2-7, with D unresolved. Trimming left V 1 base short and J 0 bases short, with 10 bases between. The CDR3 covers 15 residues. CDR1 MGHRA and CDR2 YSYEKL come from the germline V gene. CDR3: CASSQGRHASYEQYF. The part of the CDR3 DNA that was read is TGCGCCAGCAGCCAAGGACGACACGCCTCCTACGAG.

This chain's CDR3 is CASSYRYYEQYF. Incomplete CDR3 DNA: TGTGCCAGCAGTTACCGGTACTACGAG. The chain carries TRBV6-2 or TRBV6-3 and TRBJ2-7, with D unresolved. The DNA ends 3 residues before the CDR3 does, and the rest of the CDR3 is filled in from the germline J gene. The V gene lost 2 bases and the J gene lost 3 bases, with 5 bases spanning the gap. CDR1 is MNHEY, CDR2 SVGEGT, per germline. CDR3 size: 12 residues.

Notes on this clone: The CDR3 end is not reached by the read, which stops 3 residues before it; the germline J gene fills it in. This chain joins TRBV18 and TRBJ1-2, with a weak D call TRBD1 (6 bases). Germline values: CDR1 KGHSH, CDR2 LQKENI. This CDR3 spans 16 amino acids. The sequenced CDR3 bases are TGTGCCAGCTCGCCTCTAGCGGGGGGGCCCGGAGATACC. Protein product: CASSPLAGGPGDT. The whole CDR3 sequence reads CASSPLAGGPGDTYTF.

For this clone: The DNA ends 3 residues before the CDR3 does, and the rest of the CDR3 is filled in from the germline J gene. The rearrangement uses TRBV4-2 and TRBJ2-7, with 7 bases aligning to TRBD1. Per germline, CDR1 LGHNA and CDR2 YNFKEQ. The CDR3 extends over 15 amino acids. V shed 1 base, J shed 3 bases, and the junction held 6 bases outside the gene matches. The DNA read from the CDR3 is TGTGCCAGCAGCCAAGGGACAGGACCCTACTACGAG. Translated: CASSQGTGPYYE. The full CDR3 protein reads CASSQGTGPYYEQYF.

Details on this clone: With the read ending 3 residues before the CDR3 end, the germline J gene is used to fill in that end. V is TRBV6-1 and J is TRBJ2-1; a weak D match, TRBD1 (5 bases). This CDR3 comprises 14 residues. From germline, CDR1 is MNHNS and CDR2 SASEGT. Trimming left V 4 bases short and J 2 bases short, with 9 bases between. CDR3 residues: CASSVQGTYNEQFF. The covered CDR3 bases are TGTGCCAGCAGTGTGCAGGGTACCTACAATGAG.

The CDR3 bases that were read are TGTGCCAGCAGCCTAGGCGGGGGTACCGCAGATACG. This gives the protein CASSLGGGTADT. The full-length CDR3 reads as CASSLGGGTADTQYF. The chain uses TRBV7-3 and TRBJ2-3, with 7 bases aligning to TRBD2. The CDR3 extends 3 residues past the end of the read, so its final part is completed from the germline J gene. The trim removed 5 bases at V and 4 bases at J, leaving 9 bases unmatched. Germline CDR1 is SGHTA and CDR2 is FQGTGA. There are 15 residues in the CDR3.

A note on this clone: The read finishes 3 residues shy of the CDR3 end, and the germline J gene is used to complete it. The chain recombines TRBV30 with TRBJ1-1, with D perhaps matching TRBD1 (6 bases). Trimming removed 3 bases from V and 4 bases from J, with 12 bases in between. The CDR3 spans 13 residues. Per germline, CDR1 GTSNPN and CDR2 SVGIG (reference sequence). CDR3 bases read: TGTGCCTGGAGCAGGGGAAGTTCCACTGAA. This translates into CAWSRGSSTE. The full CDR3 protein reads CAWSRGSSTEAFF.